These 4 T cell receptor beta chains share one sample of origin, sequenced in a study of T cells in Graves' hyperthyroidism and ophthalmopathy. There were TCR beta CDR3 regions amplified from RNA transcripts. Carried out on the TCR CDR3, a first-round RT-PCR used the HTBI primer set. TCRdb independently ran MiXCR on the multiplex PCR reads; one entry per CDR3 protein. Of approximately 690,000 distinct CDR3 sequences listed, around 20% are singletons. Material for sequencing was blood. Receptor source: a man aged 25 to 40 with Graves' ophthalmopathy.

This clonotype has only a few counts. This chain joins TRBV3-1 and TRBJ1-1; tentatively, D is TRBD1 (5 bases). Between the trimmed V and J ends, which lost 3 bases and 7 bases, there was a span of 12 bases. Germline V CDR1 and CDR2: LGHDT, YNNKEL (reference sequence). This CDR3 has 13 residues. The CDR3 DNA is TGTGCCAGCAGCCAGGGGACCCCAGGTGAAGCTTTCTTT. Its translation is CASSQGTPGEAFF. The complete variable domain, with remaining parts taken from reference TRBV3-1 and TRBJ1-1, reads DTAVSQTPKYLVTQMGNDKSIKCEQNLGHDTMYWYKQDSKKFLKIMFSYNNKELIINETVPNRFSPKSPDKAHLNLHINSLELGDSAVYFCASSQGTPGEAFFGQGTRLTVV.

This clonotype has ten or more counts. The chain couples TRBV27 to TRBJ2-1, with unresolved D. The CDR3 spans 17 residues. Germline CDR1 MNHEY, CDR2 SMNVEV (reference sequence). The germline V and J ends were trimmed by 6 bases and 3 bases, with 21 bases remaining between them. CDR3 nucleotide sequence: TGTGCCAGCAGCCGCGCCCTTCGGCTAGACCGCTACAATGAGCAGTTCTTC. Translated, it gives CASSRALRLDRYNEQFF.

This clonotype was recorded many times. DNA of the CDR3: TGCAGTGCTAGCCCTTCTACGGTAGGGACCACAGATACGCAGTATTTT. It encodes CSASPSTVGTTDTQYF. The chain couples TRBV20-1 to TRBJ2-3, with D perhaps given as TRBD1 or TRBD2 (5 bases each). The CDR3 consists of 16 residues. CDR1 and CDR2 from the germline V gene are DFQATT and SNEGSKA (reference sequence). V lost 3 bases and J 2 bases, leaving 18 bases between the germline ends.

This clonotype was seen only a few times. The gene calls are TRBV5-6 and TRBJ2-2, with 8 bases matching TRBD1. Germline V CDR1 and CDR2: SGHDT, YYEEEE. Germline trimming cut 0 bases from V and 4 bases from J; bases unmatched to any gene: 5. The length of the CDR3 is 16 residues. The CDR3 DNA reads as TGTGCCAGCAGCTTGGCCCCGGGACAGGTCACCGGGGAGCTGTTTTTT. Amino acid sequence: CASSLAPGQVTGELFF.